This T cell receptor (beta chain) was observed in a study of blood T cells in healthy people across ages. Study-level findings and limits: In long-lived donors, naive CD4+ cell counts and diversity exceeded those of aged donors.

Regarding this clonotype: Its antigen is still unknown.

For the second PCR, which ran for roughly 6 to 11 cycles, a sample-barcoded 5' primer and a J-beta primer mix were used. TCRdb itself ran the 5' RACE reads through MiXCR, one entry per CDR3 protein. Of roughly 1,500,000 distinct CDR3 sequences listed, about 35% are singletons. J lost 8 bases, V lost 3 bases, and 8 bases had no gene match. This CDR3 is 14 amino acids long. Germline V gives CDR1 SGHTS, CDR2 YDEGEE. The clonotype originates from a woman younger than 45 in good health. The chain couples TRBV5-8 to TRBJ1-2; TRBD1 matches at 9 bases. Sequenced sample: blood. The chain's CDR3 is CASSWAGQGGGYTF. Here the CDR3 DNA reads TGTGCCAGCAGCTGGGCGGGACAGGGAGGAGGCTACACCTTC.